Presented here are 22 T cell receptor beta chains from one specimen sequenced in a study of spatial heterogeneity in lung cancer. Notes on the study in general: Higher tumor mutation counts went along with higher counts of expanded intratumoral alpha and beta TCRs.

Their cognate antigens are unknown. Via MiXCR, TCRdb re-called the 5' RACE reads, giving one row per CDR3 protein. The sample shows several thousand distinct CDR3 sequences, roughly 9.9% of them seen only once. Time point given: sample taken at primary tumor resection. The sequences come from lung tumor tissue, collected at surgery. The receptors stem from a male donor with early-stage non-small cell lung cancer.

There are many counts of this clonotype. This beta chain is an off-target read within a library intended for alpha chains, so its frequency means little. The genes are TRBV28 and TRBJ2-2, with a possible D match to TRBD1 (5 bases). V dropped 3 bases and J dropped 7 bases, with 9 bases sitting between them. There are 13 residues in the CDR3. Germline loops: CDR1 MDHEN, CDR2 SYDVKM. As DNA, the CDR3 is TGTGCCAGCAGTTTCGACAGTGGCGGGGAGCTGTTTTTT. This gives the protein CASSFDSGGELFF.

By proportion, this clonotype is medium-sized. This beta chain is an off-target read within a library intended for alpha chains, so its frequency means little. This chain uses TRBV7-3 with TRBJ2-5; 14 nucleotides align to TRBD2. The V gene end was trimmed by 5 bases and the J gene end by 5 bases; junction bases not matched to a gene: 4. From germline, CDR1 is SGHTA and CDR2 FQGTGA. This CDR3 contains 15 residues. CDR3 protein: CASSLGLAGVETQYF. In DNA, the CDR3 is TGTGCCAGCAGCCTGGGACTAGCGGGAGTTGAGACCCAGTACTTC.

This clonotype was seen repeatedly, ten times or more. This beta chain came through as a stray read in a library set up for alpha chains, and its size says little. V usage is TRBV6-5 and J usage is TRBJ2-2, with TRBD1 matching over 9 bases. CDR1 and CDR2 from the germline V gene are MNHEY and SVGAGI. After removal of 6 bases from V and 6 bases from J, the junction contained 11 bases not matched to a gene. The CDR3 runs 16 residues. DNA of the CDR3: TGTGCCAGCAGGCCCCCCGGGACAGGGTCTTCCGGGGAGCTGTTTTTT. It translates to CASRPPGTGSSGELFF.

This clonotype is medium-sized (0.01 to 0.1%). Within a library made for alpha chains, this beta chain is off target, and its count is uninformative. This rearrangement joins TRBV20-1 to TRBJ1-1; a possible D gene is TRBD1 (6 bases). The V gene lost 6 bases and the J gene lost 3 bases, with 14 bases spanning the gap. Looked up from germline, CDR1 is DFQATT and CDR2 is SNEGSKA (reference sequence). CDR3 size: 13 residues. CDR3 protein: CSAKDSIYTEAFF. CDR3 bases: TGCAGTGCGAAGGACAGTATATACACTGAAGCTTTCTTT.

This clonotype is medium-sized within its sample. Because the library targeted alpha chains, this beta chain is an off-target read whose size means little. J is TRBJ2-7 and V is TRBV4-3, with D uncertain. With 0 bases removed from V and 6 bases from J, the gap between germline ends came to 18 bases. The germline CDR1 and CDR2 sequences are LGHNA and YSLEER. The CDR3 has 16 residues. The DNA of the CDR3 is TGCGCCAGCAGCCAAGACTCGACAACCCTGGGTTCCGAGCAGTACTTC. This gives the protein CASSQDSTTLGSEQYF.

By sample share, this clonotype is medium-sized. Because the library targeted alpha chains, this beta chain is an off-target read whose size means little. The J gene is TRBJ2-5, the V gene TRBV19, with D maybe TRBD1 (6 bases). Trimming took 4 bases from V and 5 from J, leaving 14 bases between them. CDR3 length: 14 residues. CDR1 is LNHDA and CDR2 is SQIVND in the germline V gene (reference sequence). CDR3 amino acids: CASSTRQDGETQYF. The CDR3 coding sequence is TGTGCCAGTAGTACGAGACAGGACGGGGAGACCCAGTACTTC.

This clonotype is deemed medium-sized. A library made for alpha chains picked up this beta chain off target, so its size means little. J is TRBJ2-1 and V is TRBV4-3, with 9 bases aligning to TRBD2. This CDR3 has 18 amino acids. The germline V gene has CDR1 LGHNA and CDR2 YSLEER. Trimming at V came to 0 bases and at J to 5 bases, leaving 11 bases not matched to a gene. The CDR3 reads CASSQDSREGPKNNEQFF. Written as DNA, the CDR3 is TGCGCCAGCAGCCAAGATTCGCGGGAGGGTCCTAAGAACAATGAGCAGTTCTTC.

This clonotype was seen only a few times. A read error may be the cause here, since a much bigger clone is one base away. This beta chain represents an off-target read in a library built for alpha chains; its size is of limited meaning. The chain joins TRBV7-8 to TRBJ2-7; TRBD2 aligns across 9 bases. CDR1 and CDR2 (germline): SGHVS, FQNEAQ. The CDR3 runs to 14 residues. In nucleotides, the CDR3 is TGTACCAGCAGCTTAGTGCGGGAGGGCCAAGAGCAGTACTTC. Its protein product is CTSSLVREGQEQYF.

This clonotype was seen at least ten times. This beta chain appears as a stray read in a library generated for alpha chains; its size is not informative. J is TRBJ1-5 and V is TRBV2; D uncertain. This CDR3 contains 13 residues. V was trimmed by 6 bases and J by 5 bases, leaving 11 bases between them. CDR1 is SNHLY and CDR2 is FYNNEI in the germline V gene. The CDR3 DNA is TGTGCCAGCAGGCCCACCGATTATCAGCCCCAGCATTTT. This gives the protein CASRPTDYQPQHF.

This clonotype has only a few counts. For a library built for alpha chains, this beta chain is a stray read; little rests on its size. V usage is TRBV9 and J usage is TRBJ2-1; 9 nucleotides agree with TRBD2. This CDR3 contains 15 residues. Unmatched junction bases numbered 7, after V lost 2 bases and J lost 7 bases. Per germline, CDR1 SGDLS and CDR2 YYNGEE. CDR3 nucleotides: TGTGCCAGCAGCGTCAGTAGCGGGAGTGGGAATGAGCAGTTCTTC. Its protein is CASSVSSGSGNEQFF.

This clonotype has at least ten counts. The library was built for alpha chains, so this beta chain is an off-target read and its size means little. The chain recombines TRBV10-3 with TRBJ2-7, with 7 bases aligning to TRBD1. The CDR3 spans 11 residues. J gave up 3 bases and V 10 bases, and 3 bases lay outside the gene matches. The germline gives CDR1 ENHRY, CDR2 SYGVKD. CDR3 coding DNA: TGTGCCACGGGACAGCTCTACGAGCAGTACTTC. Its protein is CATGQLYEQYF.

This clonotype is deemed medium-sized (0.01 to 0.1%). This beta chain came through as a stray read in a library set up for alpha chains, and its size says little. This sequence joins TRBV5-1 and TRBJ1-4; D not resolved. CDR3 length equals 15 residues. CDR1 and CDR2 (germline): SGHRS, YFSETQ. The germline V and J ends were trimmed by 5 bases and 7 bases, with 18 bases remaining between them. CDR3 bases: TGCGCCAGCAGTCTCTCAAGGGTCTATGGTGAAAAACTGTTTTTT. It translates to CASSLSRVYGEKLFF.

This clonotype was observed many times. Little can be read into the size of this beta chain, an off-target read in a library designed for alpha chains. The chain links TRBV20-1 to TRBJ1-1; D is possibly TRBD1 (5 bases). The V and J ends lost 6 bases and 1 base respectively, with 18 bases between them. The CDR3 sequence is 15 residues long. Germline V gives CDR1 DFQATT, CDR2 SNEGSKA (reference sequence). The CDR3 bases are TGCAGTGCGCCAAAATTGAGGGGTCCGAACACTGAAGCTTTCTTT. This encodes CSAPKLRGPNTEAFF.

By share of the sample, this clonotype is medium-sized (0.01 to 0.1%). The size of this beta chain means little, since it is a stray read in a library made for alpha chains. The CDR3 DNA reads TGCAGTGCTCCAGGACTAGCGGGAATGTACAATGAGCAGTTCTTC. Its translation: CSAPGLAGMYNEQFF. The V gene is TRBV20-1, the J gene TRBJ2-1; 12 bases agree with TRBD2. The CDR3 covers 15 residues. Germline-derived CDR1 and CDR2 are DFQATT and SNEGSKA (reference sequence). V gave up 5 bases and J gave up 4 bases; unmatched junction bases: 6.

This clonotype is medium-sized by share. The library was designed around alpha chains, so this beta chain is a stray read whose abundance carries little weight. V usage is TRBV7-9 and J usage is TRBJ1-2; D ambiguous. V lost 3 bases to trimming and J lost 5 bases, with 7 bases between them. CDR1 is SEHNR, CDR2 FQNEAQ, per germline (reference sequence). This CDR3 contains 12 residues. The chain's CDR3 is CASSFDKYGYTF. The DNA of the CDR3 is TGTGCCAGCAGCTTCGACAAATATGGCTACACCTTC.

Worth noting for this clonotype: Since the library was made to target alpha chains, this beta chain is a stray read and its abundance is not meaningful. The chain links TRBV6-2 or TRBV6-3 to TRBJ2-1; 7 bases are a match to TRBD2. V trimming: 7 bases; J trimming: 9 bases; junction bases outside the gene matches: 12. Looked up from germline, CDR1 is MNHEY and CDR2 is SVGEGT. The CDR3 has 14 amino acids. CDR3 nucleotide sequence: TGTGCCAGCAACCCAAGTGGCGGGAGCGGTGAGCAGTTCTTC. It encodes CASNPSGGSGEQFF.

This clonotype is categorized as medium-sized. The library was designed around alpha chains, so this beta chain is a stray read whose abundance carries little weight. CDR3 in DNA: TGTGCCAGCAGGCGGACAGCGAACATGAACACTGAAGCTTTCTTT. Amino acid sequence: CASRRTANMNTEAFF. The V and J genes are TRBV6-5 and TRBJ1-1; D possibly corresponds to TRBD1 (6 bases). The CDR3 runs to 15 residues. From germline, CDR1 is MNHEY and CDR2 SVGAGI. Trimming took off 6 bases at V and 0 bases at J, with 14 bases between the two ends.

By sample fraction, this clonotype is medium-sized. Being off target in a library aimed at alpha chains, this beta chain has a size of little meaning. V is TRBV7-2 and J is TRBJ2-7; 14 nucleotides agree with TRBD2. Germline loops: CDR1 SGHTA, CDR2 FQGNSA. Losses at the gene ends were 3 bases for V and 4 bases for J; bases not matched to a gene: 2. The CDR3 consists of 15 residues. The CDR3 DNA reads TGTGCCAGCAGCTTGACTAGCGGGGGGGCATACGAGCAGTACTTC. Amino acids: CASSLTSGGAYEQYF.

This clonotype came up a few times. Because this beta chain is a stray read in a library intended to capture alpha chains, its abundance should not be given much weight. The V and J genes are TRBV2 and TRBJ2-5; TRBD1 agrees at 10 bases. This CDR3 is built from 13 residues. J lost 4 bases, V lost 8 bases, and 4 bases had no gene match. Germline lookup yields CDR1 SNHLY and CDR2 FYNNEI. The DNA for the CDR3 is TGTGCCAGCGACAGGGACAGGGGAGAGACCCAGTACTTC. Its protein product is CASDRDRGETQYF.

This clonotype was counted a few times. The library was prepared for alpha chains; this beta chain is a stray read, so its frequency means little. This chain connects TRBV5-4 to TRBJ2-7; TRBD1 matches at 8 bases. CDR1 and CDR2 from the germline V gene are SGHNT and YYREEE (reference sequence). V was pared by 4 bases and J by 4 bases, with 4 bases of the junction left unmatched. CDR3 length: 13 residues. The CDR3 loop is CASSLDRVYEQYF. In nucleotides, the CDR3 is TGTGCCAGCAGCCTGGACAGGGTTTACGAGCAGTACTTC.

This clonotype is judged medium-sized (0.01 to 0.1%). This beta chain is an unintended read in a library built for alpha chains; its size means little. The chain has TRBV20-1 and TRBJ1-6, with D tentatively TRBD1 (6 bases). Germline CDR1 and CDR2: DFQATT and SNEGSKA (reference sequence). The V end was cut by 3 bases, the J end by 7 bases, with 16 bases between. The CDR3 consists of 15 residues. CDR3 amino acids: CSASHGQNENSPLHF. As DNA, the CDR3 is TGCAGTGCTAGCCACGGACAGAATGAAAATTCACCCCTCCACTTT.

Concerning this clonotype itself: For a library built for alpha chains, this beta chain is a stray read; little rests on its size. The chain combines TRBV10-3 with TRBJ1-5, with D perhaps matching TRBD1 (6 bases). Germline V gene sequence: CDR1 ENHRY, CDR2 SYGVKD. There are 17 residues in the CDR3. The V gene lost 3 bases and the J gene lost 0 bases, with 15 bases spanning the gap. In nucleotides, the CDR3 is TGTGCCATCAGTGACCGTGTGACAGGATATAGCAATCAGCCCCAGCATTTT. Its protein is CAISDRVTGYSNQPQHF.